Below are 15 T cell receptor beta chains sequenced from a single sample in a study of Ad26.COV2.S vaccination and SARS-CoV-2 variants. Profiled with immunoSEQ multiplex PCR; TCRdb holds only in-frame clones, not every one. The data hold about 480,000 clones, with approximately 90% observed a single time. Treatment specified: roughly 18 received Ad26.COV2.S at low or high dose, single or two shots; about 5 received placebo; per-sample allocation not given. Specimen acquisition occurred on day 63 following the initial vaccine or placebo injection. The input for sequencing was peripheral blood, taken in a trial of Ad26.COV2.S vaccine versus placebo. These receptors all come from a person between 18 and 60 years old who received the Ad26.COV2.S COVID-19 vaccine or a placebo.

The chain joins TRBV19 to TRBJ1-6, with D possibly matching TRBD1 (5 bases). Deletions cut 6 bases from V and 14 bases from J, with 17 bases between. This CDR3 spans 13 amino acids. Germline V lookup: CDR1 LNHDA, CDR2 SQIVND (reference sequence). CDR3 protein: CASRKRDVKTLHF. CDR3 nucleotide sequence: TGTGCCAGTAGGAAGAGGGACGTAAAAACCCTCCACTTT.

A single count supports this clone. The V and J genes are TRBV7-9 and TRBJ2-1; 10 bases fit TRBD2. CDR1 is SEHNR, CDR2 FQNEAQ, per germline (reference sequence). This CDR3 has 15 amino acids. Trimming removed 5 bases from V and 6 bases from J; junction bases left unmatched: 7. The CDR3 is CASSPGTSASNEQFF. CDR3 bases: TGTGCCAGCAGCCCCGGGACTAGCGCCTCCAATGAGCAGTTCTTC.

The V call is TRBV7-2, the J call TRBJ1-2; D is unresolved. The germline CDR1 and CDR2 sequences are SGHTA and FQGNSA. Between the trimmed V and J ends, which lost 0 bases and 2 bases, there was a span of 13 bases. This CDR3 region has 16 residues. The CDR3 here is CASSLASPATNYGYTF. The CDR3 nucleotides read TGTGCCAGCAGCTTAGCGAGCCCAGCAACGAACTATGGCTACACCTTC.

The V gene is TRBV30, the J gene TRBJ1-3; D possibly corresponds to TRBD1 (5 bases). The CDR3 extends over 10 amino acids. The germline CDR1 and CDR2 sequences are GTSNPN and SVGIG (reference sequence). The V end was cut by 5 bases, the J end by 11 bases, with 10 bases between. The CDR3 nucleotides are TGTGCCTGGGAGGCGGGGGCCATATATTTT. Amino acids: CAWEAGAIYF.

CDR3 amino acids: CASSESRLGLGIGYEQYF. The DNA for the CDR3 is TGTGCCAGCAGTGAAAGCAGGCTAGGACTAGGGATTGGGTACGAGCAGTACTTC. This chain uses TRBV2 with TRBJ2-7; 7 bases agree with TRBD2. CDR1 SNHLY and CDR2 FYNNEI come from the germline V gene. Trimming cost V 2 bases and J 4 bases; bases outside gene matches: 17. The CDR3 totals 18 residues.

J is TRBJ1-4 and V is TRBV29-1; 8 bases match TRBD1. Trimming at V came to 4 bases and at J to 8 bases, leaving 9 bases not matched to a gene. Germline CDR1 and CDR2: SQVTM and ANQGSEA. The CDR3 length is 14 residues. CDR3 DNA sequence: TGCAGCGTTGTCTGGACAGGGTCGCCCGAAAAACTGTTTTTT. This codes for CSVVWTGSPEKLFF.

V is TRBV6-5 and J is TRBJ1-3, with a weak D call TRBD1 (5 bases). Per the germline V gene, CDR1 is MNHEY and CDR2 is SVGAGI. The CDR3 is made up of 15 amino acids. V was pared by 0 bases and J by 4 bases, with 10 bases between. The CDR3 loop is CASSYSSGAGNTIYF. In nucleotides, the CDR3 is TGTGCCAGCAGTTACTCTTCTGGGGCCGGAAACACCATATATTTT.

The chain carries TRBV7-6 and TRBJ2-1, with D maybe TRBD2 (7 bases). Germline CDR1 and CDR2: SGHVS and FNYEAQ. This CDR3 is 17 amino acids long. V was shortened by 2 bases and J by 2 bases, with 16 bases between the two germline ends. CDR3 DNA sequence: TGTGCCAGCAGCTTACTGGGAGGGGAGGGGGCCTACAATGAGCAGTTCTTC. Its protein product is CASSLLGGEGAYNEQFF.

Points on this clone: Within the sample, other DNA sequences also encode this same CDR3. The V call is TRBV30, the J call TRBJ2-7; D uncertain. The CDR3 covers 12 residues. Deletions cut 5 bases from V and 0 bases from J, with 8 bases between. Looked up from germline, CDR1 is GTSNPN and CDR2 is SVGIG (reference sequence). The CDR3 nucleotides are TGTGCCTGGGGTAAGAGCTCCTACGAGCAGTACTTC. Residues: CAWGKSSYEQYF.

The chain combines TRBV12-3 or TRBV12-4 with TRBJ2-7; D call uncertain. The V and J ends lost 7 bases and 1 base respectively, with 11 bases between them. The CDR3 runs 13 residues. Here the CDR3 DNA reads TGTGCCAGCACCCCCCGGAATTCCTACGAGCAGTACTTC. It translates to CASTPRNSYEQYF.

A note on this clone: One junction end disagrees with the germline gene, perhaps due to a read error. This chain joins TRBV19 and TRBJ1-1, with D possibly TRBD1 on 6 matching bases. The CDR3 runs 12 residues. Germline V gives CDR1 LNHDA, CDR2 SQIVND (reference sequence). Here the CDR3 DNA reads TGTGCGAGTAGGGGGGGTATCCCTGAAGCTTTCTTT. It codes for CASRGGIPEAFF.

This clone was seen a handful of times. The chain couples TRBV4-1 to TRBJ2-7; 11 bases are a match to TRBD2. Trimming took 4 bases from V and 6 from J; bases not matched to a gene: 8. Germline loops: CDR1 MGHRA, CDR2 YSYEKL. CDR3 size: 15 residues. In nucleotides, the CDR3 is TGCGCCAGCAGCCCGGTAGCGGGAGGGCCCTTCGAGCAGTACTTC. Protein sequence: CASSPVAGGPFEQYF.

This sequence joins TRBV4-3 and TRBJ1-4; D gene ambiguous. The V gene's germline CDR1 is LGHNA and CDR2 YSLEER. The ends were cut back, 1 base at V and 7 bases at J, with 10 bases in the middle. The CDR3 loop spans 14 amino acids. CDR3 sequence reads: CASSQVAGSEKLFF. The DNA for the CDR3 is TGCGCCAGCAGCCAAGTCGCCGGGAGTGAAAAACTGTTTTTT.

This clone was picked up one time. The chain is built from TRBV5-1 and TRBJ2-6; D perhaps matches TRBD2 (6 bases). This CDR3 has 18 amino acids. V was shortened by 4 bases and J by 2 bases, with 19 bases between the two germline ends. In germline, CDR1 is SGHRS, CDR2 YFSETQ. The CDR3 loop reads CASSLAGGLLAGANVLTF. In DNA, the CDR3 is TGCGCCAGCAGCCTGGCCGGGGGACTCCTGGCTGGGGCCAACGTCCTGACTTTC.

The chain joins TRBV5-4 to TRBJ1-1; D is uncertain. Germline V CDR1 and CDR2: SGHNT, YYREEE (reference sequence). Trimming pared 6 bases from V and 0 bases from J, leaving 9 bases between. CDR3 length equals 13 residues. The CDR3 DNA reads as TGTGCCAGCACCGAGGAGATGAACACTGAAGCTTTCTTT. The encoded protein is CASTEEMNTEAFF.